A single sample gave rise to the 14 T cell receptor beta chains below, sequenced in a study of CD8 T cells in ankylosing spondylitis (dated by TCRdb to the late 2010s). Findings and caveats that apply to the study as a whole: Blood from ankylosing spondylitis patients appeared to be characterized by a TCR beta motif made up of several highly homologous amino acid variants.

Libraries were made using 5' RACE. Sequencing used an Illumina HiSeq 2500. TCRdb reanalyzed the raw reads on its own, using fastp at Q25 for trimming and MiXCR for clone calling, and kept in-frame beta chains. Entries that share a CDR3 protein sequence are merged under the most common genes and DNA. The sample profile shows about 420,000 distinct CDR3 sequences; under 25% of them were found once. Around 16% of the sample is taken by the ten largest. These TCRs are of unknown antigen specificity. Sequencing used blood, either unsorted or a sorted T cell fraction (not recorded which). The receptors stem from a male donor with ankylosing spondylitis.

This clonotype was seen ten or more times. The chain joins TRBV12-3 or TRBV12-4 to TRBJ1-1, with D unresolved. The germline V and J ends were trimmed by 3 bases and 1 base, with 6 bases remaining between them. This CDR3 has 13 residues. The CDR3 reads CASSFVGNTEAFF. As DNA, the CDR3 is TGTGCCAGCAGTTTTGTGGGGAACACTGAAGCTTTCTTT.

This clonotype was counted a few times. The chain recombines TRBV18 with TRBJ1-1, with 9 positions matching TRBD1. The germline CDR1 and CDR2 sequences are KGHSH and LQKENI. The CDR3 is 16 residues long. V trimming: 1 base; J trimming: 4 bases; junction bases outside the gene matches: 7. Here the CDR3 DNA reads TGTGCCAGCTCACCACAAACAGGGGGCTTGAGCACTGAAGCTTTCTTT. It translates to CASSPQTGGLSTEAFF.

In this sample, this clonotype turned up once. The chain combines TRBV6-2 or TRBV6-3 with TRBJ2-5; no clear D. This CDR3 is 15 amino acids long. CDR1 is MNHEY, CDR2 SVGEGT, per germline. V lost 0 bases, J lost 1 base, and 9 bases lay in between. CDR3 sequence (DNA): TGTGCCAGCAGTTACTCCGCCACGGTCCAAGAGACCCAGTACTTC. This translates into CASSYSATVQETQYF.

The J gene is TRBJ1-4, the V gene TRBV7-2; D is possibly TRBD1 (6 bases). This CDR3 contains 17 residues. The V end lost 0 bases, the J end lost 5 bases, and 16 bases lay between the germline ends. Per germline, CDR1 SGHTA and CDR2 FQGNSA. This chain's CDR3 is CASSLAPGPGTNEKLFF. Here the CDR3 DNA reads TGTGCCAGCAGCTTAGCGCCGGGGCCAGGGACAAATGAAAAACTGTTTTTT.

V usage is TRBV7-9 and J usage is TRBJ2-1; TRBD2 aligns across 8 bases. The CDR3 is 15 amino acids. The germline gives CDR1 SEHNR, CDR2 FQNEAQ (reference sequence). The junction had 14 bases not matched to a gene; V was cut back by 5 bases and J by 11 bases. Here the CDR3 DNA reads TGTGCCAGCAGCCCCGCAGGACTAGCTTCCCATCAGCAGTTCTTC. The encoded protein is CASSPAGLASHQQFF.

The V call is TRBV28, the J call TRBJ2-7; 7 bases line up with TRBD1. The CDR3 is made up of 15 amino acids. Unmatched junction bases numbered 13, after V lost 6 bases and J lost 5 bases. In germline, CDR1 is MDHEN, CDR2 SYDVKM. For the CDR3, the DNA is TGTGCCAGCAGGGGGCCGGCGACAGGGATCCACGAGCAGTACTTC. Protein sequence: CASRGPATGIHEQYF.

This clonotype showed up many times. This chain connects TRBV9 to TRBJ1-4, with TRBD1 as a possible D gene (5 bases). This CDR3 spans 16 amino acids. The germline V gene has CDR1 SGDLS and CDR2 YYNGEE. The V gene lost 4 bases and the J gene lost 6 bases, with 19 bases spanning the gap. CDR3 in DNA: TGTGCCAGCAGCCCCGCCCGGGGGACTTCTGATGAAAAACTGTTTTTT. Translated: CASSPARGTSDEKLFF.

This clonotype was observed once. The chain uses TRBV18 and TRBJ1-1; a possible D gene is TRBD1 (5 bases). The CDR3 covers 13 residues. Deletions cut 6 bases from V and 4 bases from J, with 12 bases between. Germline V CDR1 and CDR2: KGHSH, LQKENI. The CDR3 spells CASSQGRLTEAFF. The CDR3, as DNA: TGTGCCAGCTCGCAGGGACGGCTCACTGAAGCTTTCTTT.

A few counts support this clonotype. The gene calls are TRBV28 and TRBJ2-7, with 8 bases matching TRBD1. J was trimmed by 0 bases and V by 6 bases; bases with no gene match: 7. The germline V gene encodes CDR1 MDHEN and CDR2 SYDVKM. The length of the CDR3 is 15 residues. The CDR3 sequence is CASRPVQGVSYEQYF. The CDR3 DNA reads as TGTGCCAGCAGACCAGTACAGGGGGTCTCCTACGAGCAGTACTTC.

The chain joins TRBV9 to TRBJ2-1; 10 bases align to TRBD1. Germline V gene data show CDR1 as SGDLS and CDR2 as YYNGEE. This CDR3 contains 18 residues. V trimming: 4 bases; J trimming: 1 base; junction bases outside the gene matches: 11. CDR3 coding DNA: TGTGCCAGCAGCCCCCGGGACAGGGGCCCCTTGTCCTACAATGAGCAGTTCTTC. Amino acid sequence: CASSPRDRGPLSYNEQFF.

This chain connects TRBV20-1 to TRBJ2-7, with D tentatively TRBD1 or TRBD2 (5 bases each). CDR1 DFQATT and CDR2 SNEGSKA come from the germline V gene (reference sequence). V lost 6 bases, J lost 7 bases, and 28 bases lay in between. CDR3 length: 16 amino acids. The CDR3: CSAERGGGTTQLEQYF. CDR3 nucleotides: TGCAGTGCCGAGAGGGGTGGCGGCACTACCCAATTAGAGCAGTACTTC.

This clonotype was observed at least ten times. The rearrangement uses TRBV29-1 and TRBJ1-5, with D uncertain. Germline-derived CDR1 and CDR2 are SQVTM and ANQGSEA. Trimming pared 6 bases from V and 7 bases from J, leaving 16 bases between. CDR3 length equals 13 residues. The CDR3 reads CSVSDLAGQPQHF. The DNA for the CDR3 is TGCAGCGTCTCGGACTTAGCGGGACAGCCCCAGCATTTT.

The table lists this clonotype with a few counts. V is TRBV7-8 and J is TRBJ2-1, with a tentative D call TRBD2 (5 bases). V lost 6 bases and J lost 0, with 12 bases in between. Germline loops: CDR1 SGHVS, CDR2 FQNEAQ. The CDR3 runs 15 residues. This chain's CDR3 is CASRPPGSSYNEQFF. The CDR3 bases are TGTGCCAGCAGACCACCTGGGAGCTCCTACAATGAGCAGTTCTTC.

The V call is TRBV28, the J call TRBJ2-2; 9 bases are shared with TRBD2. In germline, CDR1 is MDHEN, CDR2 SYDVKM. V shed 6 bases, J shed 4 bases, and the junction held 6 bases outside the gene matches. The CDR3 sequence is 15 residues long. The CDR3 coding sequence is TGTGCCAGCAGGAATAGCGGGAGCGGCACCGGGGAGCTGTTTTTT. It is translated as CASRNSGSGTGELFF. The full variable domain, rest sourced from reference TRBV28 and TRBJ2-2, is DVKVTQSSRYLVKRTGEKVFLECVQDMDHENMFWYRQDPGLGLRLIYFSYDVKMKEKGDIPEGYSVSREKKERFSLILESASTNQTSMYLCASRNSGSGTGELFFGEGSRLTVL.